The 9 T cell receptor beta chains in this list originate from one sample, sequenced in a study of type 1 regulatory T cells. TCRdb ran MiXCR on the reads and lists one entry per CDR3 protein. The table records about 42,000 distinct CDR3 sequences, less than 15% of them present only once. Antigen specificity for these receptors is unknown. The material sequenced was cultured non-Tr1 T cells, either the whole culture or a sorted T cell fraction (not recorded which). The origin of the receptors is a human donor in good health.

This clonotype has a handful of counts. This sequence joins TRBV20-1 and TRBJ1-6; no definite D call. Germline assignment: CDR1 DFQATT and CDR2 SNEGSKA (reference sequence). The CDR3 covers 12 residues. With 1 base removed from V and 6 bases from J, the gap between germline ends came to 4 bases. CDR3 amino acids: CSARGPNSPLHF. DNA of the CDR3: TGCAGTGCTAGAGGCCCTAATTCACCCCTCCACTTT.

This clonotype has ten or more counts. The gene calls are TRBV20-1 and TRBJ2-1; D possibly corresponds to TRBD2 (6 bases). CDR1 is DFQATT, CDR2 SNEGSKA, per germline (reference sequence). This CDR3 has 13 amino acids. Trimming cost V 2 bases and J 4 bases, with 9 bases left between them. CDR3 nucleotides: TGCAGTGCTAGATCTAGCGAATACAATGAGCAGTTCTTC. Its protein is CSARSSEYNEQFF.

The chain joins TRBV9 to TRBJ2-7; D unclear. The germline gives CDR1 SGDLS, CDR2 YYNGEE. Trimming cost V 3 bases and J 5 bases, with 18 bases left between them. The CDR3 contains 15 residues. The CDR3 nucleotides read TGTGCCAGCAGCGGAGATCGAGGATATCGCGACGAGCAGTACTTC. Translating gives CASSGDRGYRDEQYF.

The sample holds a few counts of this clonotype. The V gene is TRBV18, the J gene TRBJ2-4, with a tentative D call TRBD2 (5 bases). This CDR3 is built from 17 residues. CDR1 is KGHSH and CDR2 is LQKENI in the germline V gene. Trimming pared 3 bases from V and 2 bases from J, leaving 17 bases between. The CDR3 is CASSPRAPHGSKNIQYF. CDR3 nucleotides: TGTGCCAGCTCACCGAGGGCACCCCACGGGTCCAAAAACATTCAGTACTTC.

This clonotype was detected many times. The chain has TRBV5-1 and TRBJ2-7; 15 bases fit TRBD2. Germline assignment: CDR1 SGHRS and CDR2 YFSETQ. The CDR3 is made up of 18 amino acids. The V gene end was trimmed by 0 bases and the J gene end by 7 bases; junction bases not matched to a gene: 11. In DNA form, the CDR3 reads TGCGCCAGCAGCTTGGGACCGGGACTAGCGGGAGGATTCGCTGAGCAGTACTTC. This encodes CASSLGPGLAGGFAEQYF.

The gene calls are TRBV19 and TRBJ2-1; either TRBD1 or TRBD2 may fit D (5 bases each). V lost 5 bases to trimming and J lost 9 bases, with 14 bases between them. This CDR3 region has 13 residues. Germline-derived CDR1 and CDR2 are LNHDA and SQIVND (reference sequence). CDR3 in DNA: TGTGCCAGTAGTCCGATAGGGACCGCTGAGCAGTTCTTC. Encoded protein: CASSPIGTAEQFF.

At least ten counts were recorded for this clonotype. The chain carries TRBV5-1 and TRBJ2-7; 9 bases align to TRBD1. The CDR3 loop spans 13 amino acids. V gave up 0 bases and J gave up 5 bases; unmatched junction bases: 0. Per germline, CDR1 SGHRS and CDR2 YFSETQ. CDR3 DNA: TGCGCCAGCAGCTTGGGACAGGGGGACGAGCAGTACTTC. It codes for CASSLGQGDEQYF.

This clonotype was observed many times. The chain links TRBV7-2 to TRBJ2-5; D possibly corresponds to TRBD2 (6 bases). Germline-derived CDR1 and CDR2 are SGHTA and FQGNSA. There are 16 residues in the CDR3. V shed 5 bases and J shed 4 bases, with 20 bases lying between them. In DNA, the CDR3 is TGTGCCAGCAGCCCCTCGACTAGTTTTCGAGGAGAGACCCAGTACTTC. It translates to CASSPSTSFRGETQYF.

This clonotype has at least ten counts. The V and J genes are TRBV5-1 and TRBJ2-2; D may be TRBD2 (7 bases). This CDR3 spans 15 amino acids. The germline V gene encodes CDR1 SGHRS and CDR2 YFSETQ. The germline V and J ends were trimmed by 2 bases and 9 bases, with 17 bases remaining between them. In DNA form, the CDR3 reads TGCGCCAGCAGCTTCGATCGGGGGGCCGCCCGGGAGCTGTTTTTT. Amino acids: CASSFDRGAARELFF.